The present TCR beta chain was sequenced within a study of a mutant IDH1 vaccine in newly diagnosed glioma. Findings and limits, study-wide: Of all patients, around 94% showed vaccine-induced immune responses.

As for this clone: Its target is unknown.

Trimming shortened V by 7 bases and J by 5 bases, and 16 bases separated the two germline ends. The CDR3 contains 14 residues. The germline V gene encodes CDR1 KGHSH and CDR2 LQKENI. The time point here: baseline, week 1 (first vaccination visit). Treatment noted: pre-vaccination baseline after standard-of-care therapy. Using immunoSEQ multiplex PCR, the repertoire was profiled, and TCRdb retains in-frame clones only, with some absent. The table has around 37,000 clones, 75% to 85% seen once. Specimen: PBMCs, collected from a glioma patient treated with radiotherapy, temozolomide or both. The TCR originated in a man aged 35 to 55 with glioma. Some clones in this sample may be carry-over from other donors' samples. The V and J genes are TRBV18 and TRBJ2-3; the D gene could be TRBD1 or TRBD2 (5 bases each). CDR3 sequence reads: CASLRGRERDTQYF. CDR3 nucleotide sequence: TGTGCCAGCTTACGGGGCAGGGAGAGAGATACGCAGTATTTT.